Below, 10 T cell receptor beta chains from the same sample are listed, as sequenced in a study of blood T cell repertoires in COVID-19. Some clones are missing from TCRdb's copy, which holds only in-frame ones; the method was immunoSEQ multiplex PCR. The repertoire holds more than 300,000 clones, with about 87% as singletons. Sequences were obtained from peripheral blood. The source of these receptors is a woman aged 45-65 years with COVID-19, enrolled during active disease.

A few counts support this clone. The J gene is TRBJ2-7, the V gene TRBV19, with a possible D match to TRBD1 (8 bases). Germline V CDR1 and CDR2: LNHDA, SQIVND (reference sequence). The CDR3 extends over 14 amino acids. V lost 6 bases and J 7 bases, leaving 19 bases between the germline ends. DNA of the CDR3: TGTGCCAGTAGGCCCCCAGACAGGGGAGGGGAGCAGTACTTC. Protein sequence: CASRPPDRGGEQYF.

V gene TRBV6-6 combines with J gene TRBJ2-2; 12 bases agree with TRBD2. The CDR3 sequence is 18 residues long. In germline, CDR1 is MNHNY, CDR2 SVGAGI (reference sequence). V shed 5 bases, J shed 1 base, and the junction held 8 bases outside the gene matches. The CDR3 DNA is TGTGCCAGCAGTCGTGGACTAGCGGGATTGTTGAACACCGGGGAGCTGTTTTTT. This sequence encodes CASSRGLAGLLNTGELFF.

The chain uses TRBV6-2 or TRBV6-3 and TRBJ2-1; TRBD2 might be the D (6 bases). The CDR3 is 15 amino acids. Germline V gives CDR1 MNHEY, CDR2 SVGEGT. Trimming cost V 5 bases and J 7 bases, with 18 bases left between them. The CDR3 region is CASSRGGAGQNEQFF. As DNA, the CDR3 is TGTGCCAGCAGTCGGGGCGGGGCTGGGCAGAATGAGCAGTTCTTC.

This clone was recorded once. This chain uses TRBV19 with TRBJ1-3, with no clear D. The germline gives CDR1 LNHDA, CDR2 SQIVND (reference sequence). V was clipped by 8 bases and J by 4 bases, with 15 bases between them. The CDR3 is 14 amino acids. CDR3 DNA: TGTGCCAGTTCTAATCAAGCTCCCGGAAACACCATATATTTT. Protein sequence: CASSNQAPGNTIYF.

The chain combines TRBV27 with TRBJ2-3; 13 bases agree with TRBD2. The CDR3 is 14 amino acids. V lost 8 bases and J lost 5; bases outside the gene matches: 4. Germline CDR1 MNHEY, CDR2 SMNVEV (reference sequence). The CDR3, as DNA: TGTGCCAGCCGACTAGCGGGAGGACTAGATACGCAGTATTTT. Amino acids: CASRLAGGLDTQYF.

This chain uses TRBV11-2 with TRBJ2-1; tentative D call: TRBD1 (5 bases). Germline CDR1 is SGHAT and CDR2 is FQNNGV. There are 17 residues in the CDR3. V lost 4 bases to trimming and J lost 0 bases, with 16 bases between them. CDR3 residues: CASSSRGHASSYNEQFF. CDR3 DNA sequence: TGTGCCAGCAGCTCCCGCGGACATGCGAGCTCCTACAATGAGCAGTTCTTC. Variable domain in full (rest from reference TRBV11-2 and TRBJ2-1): EAGVAQSPRYKIIEKRQSVAFWCNPISGHATLYWYQQILGQGPKLLIQFQNNGVVDDSQLPKDRFSAERLKGVDSTLKIQPAKLEDSAVYLCASSSRGHASSYNEQFFGPGTRLTVL.

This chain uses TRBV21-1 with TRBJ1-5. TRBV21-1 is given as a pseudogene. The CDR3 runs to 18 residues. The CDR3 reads CASSKRGRGRTVRQPQHF. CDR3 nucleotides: TGTGCCAGCAGCAAAAGGGGGAGGGGACGAACCGTGCGGCAGCCCCAGCATTTT.

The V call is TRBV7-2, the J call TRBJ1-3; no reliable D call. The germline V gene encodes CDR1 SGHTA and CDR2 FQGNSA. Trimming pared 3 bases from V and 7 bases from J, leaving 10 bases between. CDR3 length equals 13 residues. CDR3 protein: CASSLATSNTIYF. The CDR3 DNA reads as TGTGCCAGCAGCTTGGCCACAAGTAACACCATATATTTT.

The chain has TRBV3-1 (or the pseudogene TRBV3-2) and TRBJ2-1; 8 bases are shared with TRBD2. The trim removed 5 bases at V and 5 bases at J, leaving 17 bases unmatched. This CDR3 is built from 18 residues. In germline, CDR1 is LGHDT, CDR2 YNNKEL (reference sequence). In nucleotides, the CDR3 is TGTGCCAGCAGCGGAGCAATAACCGGGACTAGGAGACACAATGAGCAGTTCTTC. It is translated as CASSGAITGTRRHNEQFF.

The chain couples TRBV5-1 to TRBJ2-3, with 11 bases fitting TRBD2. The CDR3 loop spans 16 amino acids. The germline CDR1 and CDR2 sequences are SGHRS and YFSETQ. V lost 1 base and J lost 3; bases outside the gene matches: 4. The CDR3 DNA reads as TGCGCCAGCAGCTTGAGTGCTAGCGGGAGGACAGATACGCAGTATTTT. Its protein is CASSLSASGRTDTQYF.